This T cell receptor beta chain was sequenced during a study of shared clonotypes between healthy human individuals. Study outcomes and limitations: Relative to their counterparts shared across all four donors, non-shared clonotypes exhibited diminished generation probabilities. The study's rarefaction showed incomplete sorted-subset sequencing despite large depth. The naive CD4 repertoires of a handful of donors were compared, and approximately 5% of clonotypes were shared.

Naivety among CD8 cells was defined by CD45RO negativity and positive CCR7 selection, thereby excluding terminally differentiated effector memory CD45RA+ cells. The healthy adult donors were HIV-negative and reported no recent acute infections or vaccinations. A note on this clone: Its antigen is undetermined.

TCRdb's table, derived via immunoSEQ multiplex PCR, lists solely in-frame clones and lacks some. The sample records about 2.1 million clones, about 93% being singletons. The germline V gene has CDR1 SGDLS and CDR2 YYNGEE. V was pared by 4 bases and J by 0 bases, with 11 bases between. This CDR3 has 14 residues. This TCR was sampled from a man between 18 and 29 years old in good health. Some clones in this sample may be carry-over from other donors' samples. This chain links TRBV9 with TRBJ2-7; no reliable D call. Sequencing was carried out using naive CD8+ T cells from PBMCs. The DNA of the CDR3 is TGTGCCAGCAGCAGTACTCACAGCTCCTACGAGCAGTACTTC. Its translation is CASSSTHSSYEQYF.